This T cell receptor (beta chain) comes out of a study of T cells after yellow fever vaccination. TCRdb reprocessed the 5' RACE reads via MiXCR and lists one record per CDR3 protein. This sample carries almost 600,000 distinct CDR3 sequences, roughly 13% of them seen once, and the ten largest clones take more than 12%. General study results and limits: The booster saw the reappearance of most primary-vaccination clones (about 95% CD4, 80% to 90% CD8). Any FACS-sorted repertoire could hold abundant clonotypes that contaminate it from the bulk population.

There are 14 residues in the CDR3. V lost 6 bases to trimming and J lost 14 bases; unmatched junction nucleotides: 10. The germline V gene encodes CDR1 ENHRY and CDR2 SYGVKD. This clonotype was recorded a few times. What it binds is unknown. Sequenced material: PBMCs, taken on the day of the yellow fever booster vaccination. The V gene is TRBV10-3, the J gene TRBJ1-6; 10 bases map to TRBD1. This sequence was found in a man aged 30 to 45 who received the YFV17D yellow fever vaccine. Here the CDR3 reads CAISVDRGRGTLHF. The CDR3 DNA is TGTGCCATCAGCGTTGACAGGGGGCGCGGGACCCTCCACTTT.